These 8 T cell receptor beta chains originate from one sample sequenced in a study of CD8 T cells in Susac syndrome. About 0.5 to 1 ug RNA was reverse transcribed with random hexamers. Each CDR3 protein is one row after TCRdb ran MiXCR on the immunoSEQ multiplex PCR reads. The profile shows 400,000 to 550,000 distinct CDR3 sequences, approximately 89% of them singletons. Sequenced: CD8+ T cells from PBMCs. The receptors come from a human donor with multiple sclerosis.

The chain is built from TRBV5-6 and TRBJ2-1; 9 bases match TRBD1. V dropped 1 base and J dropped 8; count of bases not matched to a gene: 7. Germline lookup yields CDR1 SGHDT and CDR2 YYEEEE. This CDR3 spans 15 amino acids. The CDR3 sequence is CASSLMTGGEDEQFF. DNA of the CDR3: TGTGCCAGCAGCTTGATGACAGGGGGGGAGGATGAGCAGTTCTTC.

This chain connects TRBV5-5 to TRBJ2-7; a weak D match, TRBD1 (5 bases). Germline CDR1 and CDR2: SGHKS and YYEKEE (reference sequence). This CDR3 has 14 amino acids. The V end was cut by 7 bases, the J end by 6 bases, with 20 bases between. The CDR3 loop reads CASSPRGVPVEQYF. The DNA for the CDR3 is TGTGCCAGCTCACCAAGGGGCGTACCCGTCGAGCAGTACTTC.

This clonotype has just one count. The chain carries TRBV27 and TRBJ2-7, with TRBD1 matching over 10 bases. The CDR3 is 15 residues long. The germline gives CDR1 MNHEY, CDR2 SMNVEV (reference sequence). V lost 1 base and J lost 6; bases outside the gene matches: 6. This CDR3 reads CASSLLGQGYGEQYF. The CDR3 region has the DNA TGTGCCAGCAGTTTATTGGGACAGGGGTATGGCGAGCAGTACTTC.

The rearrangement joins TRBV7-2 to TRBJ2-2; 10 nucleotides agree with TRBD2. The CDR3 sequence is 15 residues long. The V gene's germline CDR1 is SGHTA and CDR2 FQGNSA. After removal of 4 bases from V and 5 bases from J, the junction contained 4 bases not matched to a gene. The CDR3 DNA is TGTGCCAGCAGCTCCTTTAGCGGGGGGACCGGGGAGCTGTTTTTT. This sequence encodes CASSSFSGGTGELFF. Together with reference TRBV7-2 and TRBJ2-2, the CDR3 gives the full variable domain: GAGVSQSPSNKVTEKGKDVELRCDPISGHTALYWYRQSLGQGLEFLIYFQGNSAPDKSGLPSDRFSAERTGGSVSTLTIQRTQQEDSAVYLCASSSFSGGTGELFFGEGSRLTVL.

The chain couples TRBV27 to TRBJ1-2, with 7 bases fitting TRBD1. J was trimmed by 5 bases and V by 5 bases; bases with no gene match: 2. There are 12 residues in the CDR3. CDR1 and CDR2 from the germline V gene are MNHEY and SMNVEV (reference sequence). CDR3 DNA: TGTGCCAGCAGTCTACAGGGGTATGGCTACACCTTC. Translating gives CASSLQGYGYTF.

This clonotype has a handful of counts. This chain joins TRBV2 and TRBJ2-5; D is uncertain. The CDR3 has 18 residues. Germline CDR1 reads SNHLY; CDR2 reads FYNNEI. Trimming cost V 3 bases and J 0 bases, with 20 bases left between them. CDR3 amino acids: CASSDFSAPQSYQETQYF. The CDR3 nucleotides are TGTGCCAGCAGTGACTTTTCGGCTCCTCAGTCGTACCAAGAGACCCAGTACTTC.

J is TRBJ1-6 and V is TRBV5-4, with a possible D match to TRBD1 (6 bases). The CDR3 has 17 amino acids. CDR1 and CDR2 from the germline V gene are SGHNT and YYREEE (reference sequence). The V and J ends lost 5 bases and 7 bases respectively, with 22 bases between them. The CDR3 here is CASSRGVTGMGNSPLHF. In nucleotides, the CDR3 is TGTGCCAGCAGTAGGGGAGTAACAGGGATGGGAAATTCACCCCTCCACTTT. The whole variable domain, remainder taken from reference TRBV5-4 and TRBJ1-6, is ETGVTQSPTHLIKTRGQQVTLRCSSQSGHNTVSWYQQALGQGPQFIFQYYREEENGRGNFPPRFSGLQFPNYSSELNVNALELDDSALYLCASSRGVTGMGNSPLHFGNGTRLTVT.

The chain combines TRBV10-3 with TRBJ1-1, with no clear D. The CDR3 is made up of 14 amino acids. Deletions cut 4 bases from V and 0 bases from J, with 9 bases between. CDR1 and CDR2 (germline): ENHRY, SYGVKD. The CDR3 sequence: CAISVSYMNTEAFF. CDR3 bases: TGTGCCATCAGTGTAAGCTATATGAACACTGAAGCTTTCTTT.